This TCR beta chain was sequenced for a study of cytomegalovirus exposure and HLA in healthy donors. The germline gives CDR1 LNHDA, CDR2 SQIVND (reference sequence). CDR3 size: 15 residues. J was trimmed by 3 bases and V by 3 bases; bases with no gene match: 7. Study-wide results and limits: Most TCR sequences were uncommon, yet certain public TCRs appeared in many donors. Cytomegalovirus association was listed for approximately 160 TCR beta chains. A later analysis reportedly found fewer N-insertions in an Asian-associated ancestry cluster than the roughly 670-donor mean.

Notes on this clone: What it recognizes is unknown.

60 Vbeta and 13 Jbeta primers were used in PCR. Libraries were prepared by immunoSEQ multiplex PCR; TCRdb keeps only in-frame clonotypes and omits some of them. The sample contains 100,000 to 150,000 clones, approximately 82% of which appear only once. The TCR sequence derives from a female donor in good health and CMV-seronegative. Sequencing input: PBMCs. The rearrangement joins TRBV19 to TRBJ2-7; 8 positions match TRBD2. The CDR3 nucleotides are TGTGCCAGTAGTATCGGAGCGGGAGAGGGCTACGAGCAGTACTTC. This sequence encodes CASSIGAGEGYEQYF.